This T cell receptor (beta chain) was sequenced in a study of siplizumab effects on memory and regulatory T cells. Study-wide results and limits: The authors could not assign a naive or memory phenotype to roughly 75-97% of proliferating CD4+ or CD8+ clones. Most alloreactive clones went unmapped to unstimulated subsets; only a minor fraction mapped.

Each sample yielded 90,000 to 100,000 assayed TCR templates. Sequenced by immunoSEQ multiplex PCR; TCRdb stores in-frame clones only, minus some. In the table there are 70,000 to 95,000 clones, over 85% of which are singletons. With respect to this clone: The target antigen is unknown.

Germline values: CDR1 MNHEY, CDR2 SMNVEV (reference sequence). The CDR3 has 16 amino acids. V shed 1 base and J shed 5 bases, with 17 bases lying between them. The V call is TRBV27, the J call TRBJ2-5; a weak D match, TRBD1 (5 bases). The receptor's source is a human donor in good health. The sample was CD8+ T cells sorted from blood. As DNA, the CDR3 is TGTGCCAGCAGTTTATTCGCCAGGGAATCGATCGAGACCCAGTACTTC. Translating gives CASSLFARESIETQYF.